This T cell receptor (beta chain) was identified in a study of CD8+CD57+ T cells in acquired aplastic anemia. Across the study: Sorted CD4+ and CD8+ cell DNA averaged around 3.3 ug.

This clonotype was seen repeatedly, ten times or more. Its antigen is undetermined. Study-level findings and limits: Patients and controls were found to share approximately 31 CD8+ CDR3 sequences.

Template material for TCR beta VDJ and CDR3 profiling consisted of genomic DNA. TCRdb analysed the reads with MiXCR anew, one entry per CDR3 protein. The sample comprises about 210,000 distinct CDR3 sequences, 30% to 35% of which are singletons, and 1% to 1.3% rests with the top ten. The clonotype comes from a human donor in good health, serving as a control. Sequencing input: sorted CD4+, CD8+, or CD8+CD57+ T cells (not recorded which) from PBMCs.

CDR3 nucleotide sequence: TGCGCCAGCAGCCAAGACCCGGGCGGGGTGGCCCAGTACTTC. Amino acids: CASSQDPGGVAQYF. The chain carries TRBV4-1 and TRBJ2-5; weak D call: TRBD2 (6 bases). This CDR3 is 14 amino acids long. Germline CDR1 and CDR2: MGHRA and YSYEKL. The V gene lost 0 bases and the J gene lost 9 bases, with 14 bases spanning the gap.